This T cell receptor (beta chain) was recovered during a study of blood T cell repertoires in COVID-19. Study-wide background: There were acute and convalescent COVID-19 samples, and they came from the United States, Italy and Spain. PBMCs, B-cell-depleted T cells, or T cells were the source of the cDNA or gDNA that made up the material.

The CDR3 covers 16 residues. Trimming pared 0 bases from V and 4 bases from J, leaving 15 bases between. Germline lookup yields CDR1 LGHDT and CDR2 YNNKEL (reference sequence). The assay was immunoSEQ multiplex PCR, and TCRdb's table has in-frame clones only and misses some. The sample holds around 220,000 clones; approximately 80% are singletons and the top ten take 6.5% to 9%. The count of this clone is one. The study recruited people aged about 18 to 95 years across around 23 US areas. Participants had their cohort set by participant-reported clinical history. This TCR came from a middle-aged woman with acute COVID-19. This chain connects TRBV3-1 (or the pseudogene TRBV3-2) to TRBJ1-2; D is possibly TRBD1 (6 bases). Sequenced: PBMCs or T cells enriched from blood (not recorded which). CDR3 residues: CASSQDLSGDIYGYTF. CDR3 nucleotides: TGTGCCAGCAGCCAAGATCTTTCAGGGGACATCTATGGCTACACCTTC.